This T cell receptor beta chain was profiled in a study of blood T cell repertoires in COVID-19. On the study more broadly: There were acute and convalescent COVID-19 samples, and they came from the United States, Italy and Spain. T cells, B-cell-depleted T cells, or PBMCs supplied cDNA or gDNA.

The germline V gene has CDR1 SSHAT and CDR2 FNYEAQ (reference sequence). The V end lost 2 bases, the J end lost 2 bases, and 6 bases lay between the germline ends. The CDR3 totals 13 residues. The table came from immunoSEQ multiplex PCR; TCRdb's copy has only in-frame clones and leaves some out. The repertoire has hundreds of thousands of clones, about 90% of them found once; the top ten carry roughly 8%. The sequence was obtained from a woman aged 45 to 65 who had recovered from COVID-19. This sequence joins TRBV7-7 and TRBJ2-5; maybe TRBD2 (5 bases). The sequencing input was peripheral blood. The CDR3 DNA sequence: TGTGCCAGCAGCTTAAGGGAGCAAGAGACCCAGTACTTC. It encodes CASSLREQETQYF.